Below, one T cell receptor (beta chain) is given with its context. No antigen is known for it. This CDR3 is built from 14 residues. V shed 5 bases and J shed 1 base, with 12 bases lying between them. Germline V gives CDR1 SGHRS, CDR2 YFSETQ. The protocol was immunoSEQ multiplex PCR, while the TCRdb copy is restricted to in-frame clones and leaves out a portion. Among around 700,000 clones listed, less than 80% were seen once. The sample belongs to a study of shared clonotypes between healthy human individuals. Study-wide points: Sharing across four donors was highest in naive CD4 (around 5%) and lowest in memory CD8 (roughly 0.4%).

The genes are TRBV5-1 and TRBJ2-5; D is uncertain. This receptor was taken from a young woman in good health. Sequencing was done on a sample of memory CD4+ T cells sorted from blood. The subset here: CD45RA-negative fraction. CDR3 sequence: CASSRYSSQETQYF. The CDR3 region has the DNA TGCGCCAGCAGTAGGTACAGCTCCCAAGAGACCCAGTACTTC.